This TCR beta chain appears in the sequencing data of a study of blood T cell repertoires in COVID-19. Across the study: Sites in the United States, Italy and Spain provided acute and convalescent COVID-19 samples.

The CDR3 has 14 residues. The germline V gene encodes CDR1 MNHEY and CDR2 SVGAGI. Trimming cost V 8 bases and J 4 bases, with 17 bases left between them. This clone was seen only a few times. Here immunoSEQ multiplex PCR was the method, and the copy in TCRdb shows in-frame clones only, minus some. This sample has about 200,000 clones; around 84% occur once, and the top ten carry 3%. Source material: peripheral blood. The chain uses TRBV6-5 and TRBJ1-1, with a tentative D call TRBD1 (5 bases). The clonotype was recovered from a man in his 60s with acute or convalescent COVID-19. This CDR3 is CASRPDGGGTEAFF. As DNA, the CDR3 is TGTGCCAGCCGACCTGATGGCGGGGGCACTGAAGCTTTCTTT.